The 32 T cell receptor beta chains reported below all come from one sample, sequenced in a study of T cell responses to AZD1222 COVID-19 vaccine (dated by TCRdb to the early 2020s). Sample time point, as interpreted from the label and publication: about 28 days (+/-7) after the second vaccine dose. To prepare the library, the immunoSEQ multiplex PCR assay was applied. Held by TCRdb, this immuneACCESS table contains in-frame sequences only and omits some clones. Under half of the omission traces to an unresolved V gene where checked; the cause of the rest is unknown. The sample data list 80,000 to 100,000 clones, and around 88% of these were observed just once. The leading ten clones occupy 11% of the sample. The specimen comprised peripheral blood, sampled 28 days after the second AZD1222 dose. These receptors were collected from an adult who received the AZD1222 COVID-19 vaccine.

The V call is TRBV5-6, the J call TRBJ2-3; 9 bases fit TRBD1. The J segment lost 4 bases and the V segment lost 5 bases, leaving 11 bases of the junction unmatched. The CDR3 runs to 16 residues. Germline CDR1 SGHDT, CDR2 YYEEEE. CDR3 residues: CASSPRTGGVADTQYF. The DNA for the CDR3 is TGTGCCAGCAGTCCAAGAACAGGGGGCGTCGCAGATACGCAGTATTTT. The full variable domain, rest sourced from reference TRBV5-6 and TRBJ2-3, is DAGVTQSPTHLIKTRGQQVTLRCSPKSGHDTVSWYQQALGQGPQFIFQYYEEEERQRGNFPDRFSGHQFPNYSSELNVNALLLGDSALYLCASSPRTGGVADTQYFGPGTRLTVL.

The chain combines TRBV6-5 with TRBJ2-1; D remains unclear. The CDR3 sequence is 15 residues long. Between the trimmed V and J ends, which lost 2 bases and 4 bases, there was a span of 12 bases. In germline, CDR1 is MNHEY, CDR2 SVGAGI. The CDR3 spells CASSYGDGPYNEQFF. CDR3 DNA sequence: TGTGCCAGCAGTTACGGAGACGGCCCATACAATGAGCAGTTCTTC.

This clone was recorded a few times. The J gene is TRBJ1-1, the V gene TRBV14; no clear D. Germline V CDR1 and CDR2: SGHDN, FVKESK. This CDR3 has 14 amino acids. With 4 bases removed from V and 4 bases from J, the gap between germline ends came to 13 bases. CDR3 region: CASSLSGWVTEAFF. DNA for the CDR3: TGTGCCAGCAGCCTATCGGGCTGGGTCACTGAAGCTTTCTTT.

The chain has TRBV7-2 and TRBJ2-5; 10 bases agree with TRBD2. Germline V gene lookup returns CDR1 SGHTA and CDR2 FQGNSA. With 4 bases clipped from V and 5 bases from J, the junction kept 7 bases outside the gene matches. The CDR3 totals 15 residues. The CDR3 DNA reads TGTGCCAGCAGCTCCCAGCGGGGGGGCCGGGAGACCCAGTACTTC. This translates into CASSSQRGGRETQYF.

The gene calls are TRBV19 and TRBJ1-5; tentatively, D is TRBD1 (6 bases). This CDR3 comprises 15 residues. Between the trimmed V and J ends, which lost 10 bases and 3 bases, there was a span of 19 bases. The germline CDR1 and CDR2 sequences are LNHDA and SQIVND (reference sequence). The CDR3: CATTYGGGLNQPQHF. The DNA of the CDR3 is TGTGCCACCACATATGGAGGGGGGCTCAATCAGCCCCAGCATTTT.

The table lists this clone with a few counts. The chain joins TRBV12-3 or TRBV12-4 to TRBJ2-7; D possibly matches TRBD1 or TRBD2 (5 bases each). The CDR3 extends over 13 amino acids. The ends were cut back, 3 bases at V and 3 bases at J, with 9 bases in the middle. DNA for the CDR3: TGTGCCAGCAGTTTCGACAGCGGCTACGAGCAGTACTTC. It translates to CASSFDSGYEQYF.

The rearrangement uses TRBV19 and TRBJ1-4; D not resolved. The germline V and J ends were trimmed by 1 base and 8 bases, with 14 bases remaining between them. Germline V gene data show CDR1 as LNHDA and CDR2 as SQIVND (reference sequence). The CDR3 is 15 amino acids. CDR3 DNA sequence: TGTGCCAGTAGTATAGGGAGGGTCGGTCAGGAAAAACTGTTTTTT. Its translation: CASSIGRVGQEKLFF.

The V call is TRBV6-2 or TRBV6-3, the J call TRBJ2-7; D unclear. There are 12 residues in the CDR3. The germline CDR1 and CDR2 sequences are MNHEY and SVGEGT. Trimming stripped 6 bases from V and 6 bases from J, with 12 bases between. The CDR3 region has the DNA TGTGCCAGCAGCCCGCCCCTCCTCGAGCAGTACTTC. Translated, it gives CASSPPLLEQYF.

V usage is TRBV5-1 and J usage is TRBJ2-4; D is unclear. CDR3 length equals 15 residues. V was pared by 5 bases and J by 1 base, with 13 bases between. The germline CDR1 and CDR2 sequences are SGHRS and YFSETQ. CDR3 coding DNA: TGCGCCAGCAGTTTTCTTCCGTGGGCCAAAAACATTCAGTACTTC. This gives the protein CASSFLPWAKNIQYF. The full variable domain, with the rest looked up from reference TRBV5-1 and TRBJ2-4, is KAGVTQTPRYLIKTRGQQVTLSCSPISGHRSVSWYQQTPGQGLQFLFEYFSETQRNKGNFPGRFSGRQFSNSRSEMNVSTLELGDSALYLCASSFLPWAKNIQYFGAGTRLSVL.

The chain links TRBV4-3 to TRBJ2-7; 9 nucleotides line up with TRBD2. V trimming: 1 base; J trimming: 2 bases; junction bases outside the gene matches: 6. The CDR3 runs 16 residues. Germline V CDR1 and CDR2: LGHNA, YSLEER. CDR3 region: CASSQGGAGGTYEQYF. CDR3 coding DNA: TGCGCCAGCAGCCAAGGTGGGGCGGGGGGGACCTACGAGCAGTACTTC.

CDR3 in amino acids: CASSFKGPGYGYTF. The CDR3 nucleotides are TGTGCCAGCAGTTTCAAGGGGCCGGGCTATGGCTACACCTTC. The V and J genes are TRBV27 and TRBJ1-2, with D maybe TRBD1 (5 bases). From germline, CDR1 is MNHEY and CDR2 SMNVEV (reference sequence). The CDR3 is 14 residues long. V shed 3 bases and J shed 4 bases, with 12 bases lying between them.

The V call is TRBV7-3, the J call TRBJ1-6; 8 nucleotides agree with TRBD1. Germline CDR1 and CDR2: SGHTA and FQGTGA. This CDR3 contains 14 residues. V shed 3 bases and J 8 bases; nucleotides not matched to a gene: 3. The CDR3 sequence is CASSFDRGYSPLHF. CDR3 sequence (DNA): TGTGCCAGCAGCTTCGACAGGGGTTATTCACCCCTCCACTTT.

This sequence joins TRBV7-9 and TRBJ2-7, with D perhaps TRBD2 (5 bases). The germline V and J ends were trimmed by 3 bases and 0 bases, with 12 bases remaining between them. This CDR3 has 15 residues. CDR1 and CDR2 from the germline V gene are SEHNR and FQNEAQ (reference sequence). In DNA, the CDR3 is TGTGCCAGCAGCTTTGACGCCAGCGGCTCCTACGAGCAGTACTTC. This translates into CASSFDASGSYEQYF.

The V and J genes are TRBV19 and TRBJ2-2; 11 bases match TRBD2. The V gene's germline CDR1 is LNHDA and CDR2 SQIVND (reference sequence). The CDR3 length is 17 residues. The J segment lost 4 bases and the V segment lost 3 bases, leaving 7 bases of the junction unmatched. The CDR3 DNA sequence: TGTGCCAGTAGTATTTGGCTAGCGGGGGGCCGCACCGGGGAGCTGTTTTTT. Translating gives CASSIWLAGGRTGELFF.

This clone is a singleton in its sample. The chain joins TRBV6-4 to TRBJ2-1; D is possibly TRBD1 (6 bases). V lost 4 bases to trimming and J lost 3 bases, with 13 bases between them. CDR1 is MRHNA and CDR2 is SNTAGT in the germline V gene. The CDR3 covers 15 residues. The CDR3 region is CASSANRAGYNEQFF. The CDR3 DNA reads TGTGCCAGCAGTGCCAACAGGGCAGGCTACAATGAGCAGTTCTTC.

V gene TRBV6-5 combines with J gene TRBJ2-5; 7 bases map to TRBD2. V shed 4 bases, J shed 1 base, and the junction held 6 bases outside the gene matches. The CDR3 extends over 15 amino acids. Germline V gene data show CDR1 as MNHEY and CDR2 as SVGAGI. The CDR3 region is CASSFYSGSQETQYF. CDR3 coding DNA: TGTGCCAGCAGTTTTTATAGCGGGTCCCAAGAGACCCAGTACTTC.

The chain joins TRBV7-3 to TRBJ1-1; 8 bases fit TRBD1. The J segment lost 10 bases and the V segment lost 5 bases, leaving 9 bases of the junction unmatched. There are 13 residues in the CDR3. Germline-derived CDR1 and CDR2 are SGHTA and FQGTGA. DNA of the CDR3: TGTGCCAGCAGCGAACTGGACAGGGCAGGAGCTTTCTTT. Amino acid sequence: CASSELDRAGAFF.

This clone appeared a single time. The V and J genes are TRBV18 and TRBJ2-1; D could derive from TRBD1 or TRBD2 (5 bases each). V was clipped by 8 bases and J by 10 bases, with 12 bases between them. Germline loops: CDR1 KGHSH, CDR2 LQKENI. CDR3 size: 11 residues. This chain's CDR3 is CASRGEYEQFF. CDR3 nucleotide sequence: TGTGCCAGCCGAGGGGAGTACGAGCAGTTCTTC.

This clone was seen just once. J is TRBJ1-4 and V is TRBV27; no clear D gene. The ends were cut back, 3 bases at V and 7 bases at J, with 15 bases in the middle. The CDR3 has 15 amino acids. CDR1 is MNHEY, CDR2 SMNVEV, per germline (reference sequence). The CDR3 loop is CASSLRRQPREKLFF. CDR3 sequence (DNA): TGTGCCAGCAGTTTGAGGCGACAACCACGTGAAAAACTGTTTTTT.

The gene calls are TRBV29-1 and TRBJ1-5; TRBD1 aligns across 8 bases. Germline CDR1 is SQVTM and CDR2 is ANQGSEA. The length of the CDR3 is 13 residues. V was clipped by 2 bases and J by 6 bases; unmatched bases: 3. CDR3 in amino acids: CSVEPRGRQPQHF. The DNA of the CDR3 is TGCAGCGTTGAACCCAGGGGGCGTCAGCCCCAGCATTTT.

The rearrangement uses TRBV15 and TRBJ2-1; D gene ambiguous. CDR1 is LNHNV, CDR2 YYDKDF, per germline (reference sequence). V was clipped by 1 base and J by 10 bases, with 8 bases between them. The CDR3 runs 12 residues. The CDR3 DNA reads as TGTGCCACCAGCAGAGTAGGCAGGGAGCAGTTCTTC. Protein: CATSRVGREQFF.

This rearrangement joins TRBV4-3 to TRBJ1-2; no definite D call. The CDR3 is 13 amino acids. V lost 0 bases and J 4 bases, leaving 6 bases between the germline ends. Germline CDR1 is LGHNA and CDR2 is YSLEER. The CDR3 loop is CASSQDKVYGYTF. CDR3 in DNA: TGCGCCAGCAGCCAAGATAAGGTCTATGGCTACACCTTC.

V usage is TRBV5-1 and J usage is TRBJ2-5, with D maybe TRBD1 (7 bases). V shed 4 bases and J shed 5 bases, with 18 bases lying between them. CDR1 SGHRS and CDR2 YFSETQ come from the germline V gene. The CDR3 loop spans 15 amino acids. The DNA of the CDR3 is TGCGCCAGCAGCATGACAGGGACGGGAGCGGAGACCCAGTACTTC. Protein product: CASSMTGTGAETQYF.

In the case of this clone: One end of the junction is discordant with germline, which a read error may explain. The J gene is TRBJ2-1, the V gene TRBV4-1; D remains ambiguous. CDR3 length equals 15 residues. Germline values: CDR1 MGHRA, CDR2 YSYEKL. The DNA of the CDR3 is TGCGCCAGCACCCAAGGGTCTAGCTCCTACAATGAGCAGTTCTTC. It yields the protein CASTQGSSSYNEQFF.

The chain combines TRBV7-2 with TRBJ2-7, with D maybe TRBD2 (5 bases). The CDR3 has 15 amino acids. V lost 1 base and J lost 11, with 21 bases in between. Germline lookup yields CDR1 SGHTA and CDR2 FQGNSA. In DNA, the CDR3 is TGTGCCAGCAGCTTAGACCCCTATGAGAGCGGACGGGAGTACTTC. This sequence encodes CASSLDPYESGREYF.

The V call is TRBV20-1, the J call TRBJ2-4; D not certain. The V and J ends lost 5 bases and 4 bases respectively, with 6 bases between them. The CDR3 is 11 amino acids. Germline-derived CDR1 and CDR2 are DFQATT and SNEGSKA (reference sequence). CDR3 DNA: TGCAGTGCTGGGGAAAAAAACATTCAGTACTTC. It is translated as CSAGEKNIQYF.

The chain links TRBV9 to TRBJ1-3, with D uncertain. The CDR3 covers 14 residues. Trimming left V 0 bases short and J 2 bases short, with 6 bases between. CDR1 and CDR2 from the germline V gene are SGDLS and YYNGEE. The CDR3 reads CASSVGQTGNTIYF. CDR3 bases: TGTGCCAGCAGCGTAGGGCAGACTGGAAACACCATATATTTT.

The chain uses TRBV29-1 and TRBJ2-2; D may correspond to TRBD1 or TRBD2 (5 bases each). Between the trimmed V and J ends, which lost 4 bases and 4 bases, there was a span of 13 bases. This CDR3 comprises 14 residues. Germline CDR1 is SQVTM and CDR2 is ANQGSEA. This CDR3 is CSVAGQSLTGELFF. CDR3 nucleotide sequence: TGCAGCGTTGCGGGGCAGAGCCTCACCGGGGAGCTGTTTTTT.

This chain uses TRBV2 with TRBJ1-2, with TRBD1 identical over 10 bases. The V and J ends lost 6 bases and 2 bases, in that order; junction bases with no gene match: 3. Germline loops: CDR1 SNHLY, CDR2 FYNNEI. The CDR3 runs to 14 residues. The CDR3 sequence is CASRETGGNYGYTF. Here the CDR3 DNA reads TGTGCCAGCAGGGAGACAGGGGGCAACTATGGCTACACCTTC.

This clone was observed a single time. The genes are TRBV3-1 (or the pseudogene TRBV3-2) and TRBJ1-1, with D possibly matching TRBD1 (5 bases). The CDR3 length is 16 residues. Trimming took 0 bases from V and 5 from J, leaving 16 bases between them. Germline CDR1 is LGHDT and CDR2 is YNNKEL (reference sequence). This chain's CDR3 is CASSQDYAGTETEAFF. CDR3 coding DNA: TGTGCCAGCAGCCAAGACTATGCGGGGACTGAAACTGAAGCTTTCTTT.

The rearrangement links TRBV7-9 to TRBJ2-7; 10 nucleotides line up with TRBD1. CDR3 size: 16 residues. V was pared by 5 bases and J by 2 bases, with 9 bases of the junction left unmatched. Germline lookup yields CDR1 SEHNR and CDR2 FQNEAQ (reference sequence). The CDR3 DNA follows: TGTGCCAGCAGCAAATGGCGGGGGACAGGGGCCTACGAGCAGTACTTC. This encodes CASSKWRGTGAYEQYF.

The chain joins TRBV4-1 to TRBJ2-1, with a possible D match to TRBD2 (6 bases). The CDR3 totals 15 residues. The V gene's germline CDR1 is MGHRA and CDR2 YSYEKL. Trimming cost V 0 bases and J 7 bases, with 13 bases left between them. The CDR3 DNA sequence: TGCGCCAGCAGCCAAGATAAGGCGGGGAAGAATGAGCAGTTCTTC. It codes for CASSQDKAGKNEQFF.